This TCR beta chain was sequenced for a study of naive CD8 T cells in extremely preterm neonates. Clones were sequenced by immunoSEQ multiplex PCR, and TCRdb holds only the in-frame ones, with some missing. The sample has 5,000 to 6,500 clones; approximately 97% are singletons. Comments on this clone: No antigen is known for it.

General observations from the study: Shared CDR3 nucleotide sequences: preterm over 2.5%, term approximately 0.37%, children more than 0.025%, adults less than 0.011%. Preterm infants showed shorter CDR3s, fewer N additions and less trimming than older groups. The authors flagged variable productive template counts in preterm samples.

V was clipped by 2 bases and J by 3 bases, with 12 bases between them. Germline CDR1 MGHRA, CDR2 YSYEKL. This CDR3 comprises 15 residues. This sequence joins TRBV4-1 and TRBJ2-3; perhaps TRBD1 as D (8 bases). This sequence was found in a human donor in good health. The sequencing input was naive CD8+ T cells from blood. The CDR3 DNA sequence: TGCGCCAGCAGCCAAATACAGGGGGGGACAGATACGCAGTATTTT. This gives the protein CASSQIQGGTDTQYF.